What follows are 18 T cell receptor beta chains derived from one specimen sequenced in a study of human T cells and chemical hapten exposure. The treatment here: therapeutic diphenylcyclopropenone sensitization with weekly scalp DPC. Library preparation tagged each individual cDNA molecule with a unique molecular identifier. Via MiXCR, TCRdb re-called the reads, giving one row per CDR3 protein. The sample carries fewer than 5,000 distinct CDR3 sequences, just under 50% recorded once. The sample was whole blood, taken before DPC sensitization or 2, 6, or about 24 weeks after (not recorded which). The receptors shown here come from an adult with alopecia areata. Some clones in this sample may be carry-over from other donors' samples. This table probably holds off-target reads from a library built for another chain.

This clonotype has a handful of counts. V is TRBV20-1 and J is TRBJ2-3; 8 bases line up with TRBD2. There are 14 residues in the CDR3. The V gene's germline CDR1 is DFQATT and CDR2 SNEGSKA (reference sequence). Trimming cost V 5 bases and J 0 bases; bases outside gene matches: 4. The CDR3, as DNA: TGCAGTGCTTCGCGGGGGGCCAGCACAGATACGCAGTATTTT. This gives the protein CSASRGASTDTQYF.

The chain employs TRBV5-6 and TRBJ2-1, with 10 bases that match TRBD2. Unmatched junction bases numbered 6, after V lost 0 bases and J lost 0 bases. Germline CDR1 and CDR2: SGHDT and YYEEEE. The length of the CDR3 is 18 residues. CDR3: CASSLVSGGQSSYNEQFF. The CDR3 DNA is TGTGCCAGCAGCTTGGTTAGCGGGGGGCAGAGCTCCTACAATGAGCAGTTCTTC.

The chain links TRBV28 to TRBJ2-7; 7 bases agree with TRBD1. V gave up 6 bases and J gave up 2 bases; unmatched junction bases: 4. In germline, CDR1 is MDHEN, CDR2 SYDVKM. The CDR3 contains 13 residues. The CDR3: CASSPGQTYEQYF. In DNA, the CDR3 is TGTGCCAGCAGCCCGGGACAGACCTACGAGCAGTACTTC.

The chain recombines TRBV2 with TRBJ2-6; TRBD1 agrees at 8 bases. The CDR3 has 15 amino acids. Trimming removed 7 bases from V and 0 bases from J; junction bases left unmatched: 2. Germline loops: CDR1 SNHLY, CDR2 FYNNEI. The CDR3 DNA sequence: TGTGCCAGCACCCAGGGGGCCTCTGGGGCCAACGTCCTGACTTTC. Its translation is CASTQGASGANVLTF.

The V call is TRBV12-3 or TRBV12-4, the J call TRBJ2-7; 8 bases map to TRBD2. The CDR3 is 15 amino acids. Trimming at V came to 8 bases and at J to 0 bases, leaving 9 bases not matched to a gene. CDR3 amino acids: CASSPSGLSSYEQYF. As DNA, the CDR3 is TGTGCCAGCTCCCCTAGCGGGCTGAGCTCCTACGAGCAGTACTTC.

To note about this clonotype: Germline is not matched at one junction end, which may reflect a read error. The chain has TRBV30 and TRBJ2-6, with a weak D call TRBD1 (5 bases). This CDR3 is 15 amino acids long. Germline V gene data show CDR1 as GTSNPN and CDR2 as SVGIG (reference sequence). In DNA, the CDR3 is TGTGCCCGGAGTGTCAAGGGGCCGGCGGCCAACGTCCTGACTTTC. This gives the protein CARSVKGPAANVLTF.

This clonotype was seen a handful of times. The V gene is TRBV29-1, the J gene TRBJ2-3; D not certain. Germline-derived CDR1 and CDR2 are SQVTM and ANQGSEA. The CDR3 is 12 residues long. V was pared by 1 base and J by 0 bases, with 2 bases between. The CDR3 sequence: CSVEGSTDTQYF. The CDR3 DNA sequence: TGCAGCGTTGAAGGGAGCACAGATACGCAGTATTTT.

The V call is TRBV27, the J call TRBJ2-7; D is uncertain. V lost 1 base, J lost 2 bases, and 6 bases lay in between. The CDR3 sequence is 13 residues long. Looked up from germline, CDR1 is MNHEY and CDR2 is SMNVEV (reference sequence). The CDR3 loop is CASSLYFAYEQYF. The CDR3 nucleotides read TGTGCCAGCAGTTTATATTTCGCCTACGAGCAGTACTTC.

There are a few counts of this clonotype. The V and J genes are TRBV6-1 and TRBJ2-7; D unclear. The germline V gene has CDR1 MNHNS and CDR2 SASEGT. The CDR3 consists of 14 residues. The V end lost 1 base, the J end lost 3 bases, and 10 bases lay between the germline ends. The CDR3 DNA follows: TGTGCCAGCAGTGAAGTCCCTAGTAACTACGAGCAGTACTTC. This codes for CASSEVPSNYEQYF.

There are a few counts of this clonotype. The chain is built from TRBV5-1 and TRBJ2-1; a weak D match, TRBD1 (5 bases). Trimming cost V 0 bases and J 0 bases, with 10 bases left between them. Germline V lookup: CDR1 SGHRS, CDR2 YFSETQ. The CDR3 is 16 residues long. The DNA for the CDR3 is TGCGCCAGCAGCTTGGAGTATAGGGGCTCCTACAATGAGCAGTTCTTC. It codes for CASSLEYRGSYNEQFF. Drawing the rest from reference TRBV5-1 and TRBJ2-1, the complete variable domain is KAGVTQTPRYLIKTRGQQVTLSCSPISGHRSVSWYQQTPGQGLQFLFEYFSETQRNKGNFPGRFSGRQFSNSRSEMNVSTLELGDSALYLCASSLEYRGSYNEQFFGPGTRLTVL.

J is TRBJ2-5 and V is TRBV6-2 or TRBV6-3; D remains ambiguous. Germline V gene sequence: CDR1 MNHEY, CDR2 SVGEGT. The CDR3 spans 12 residues. The V and J ends lost 2 bases and 7 bases respectively, with 8 bases between them. DNA of the CDR3: TGTGCCAGCAGTTACAGCCCCGGGACCCAGTACTTC. It codes for CASSYSPGTQYF.

This clonotype has only a few counts. This chain joins TRBV28 and TRBJ2-7; D gene unclear. V dropped 3 bases and J dropped 6 bases, with 9 bases sitting between them. Germline assignment: CDR1 MDHEN and CDR2 SYDVKM. The CDR3 runs to 12 residues. The CDR3 reads CASSLAGPEQYF. CDR3 DNA: TGTGCCAGCAGTTTGGCCGGGCCCGAGCAGTACTTC.

This clonotype was observed a handful of times. V usage is TRBV6-2 or TRBV6-3 and J usage is TRBJ2-2, with TRBD2 matching over 11 bases. J lost 2 bases, V lost 7 bases, and 18 bases had no gene match. Germline CDR1 and CDR2: MNHEY and SVGEGT. This CDR3 has 20 amino acids. CDR3 DNA: TGTGCCAGCACTCCCCTCAGGTGGGCTAGCGGGGGGACTAACACCGGGGAGCTGTTTTTT. Translation gives CASTPLRWASGGTNTGELFF.

This clonotype showed up just a few times. The chain carries TRBV28 and TRBJ2-5; the D is unclear. V dropped 5 bases and J dropped 2 bases, with 15 bases sitting between them. This CDR3 region has 15 residues. CDR1 and CDR2 from the germline V gene are MDHEN and SYDVKM. The DNA for the CDR3 is TGTGCCAGCAGTGGCCACTCGGGTAATCAAGAGACCCAGTACTTC. This encodes CASSGHSGNQETQYF. Based on the CDR3 plus reference TRBV28 and TRBJ2-5, the full variable domain is DVKVTQSSRYLVKRTGEKVFLECVQDMDHENMFWYRQDPGLGLRLIYFSYDVKMKEKGDIPEGYSVSREKKERFSLILESASTNQTSMYLCASSGHSGNQETQYFGPGTRLLVL.

The chain links TRBV7-2 to TRBJ2-7, with unresolved D. The germline V gene encodes CDR1 SGHTA and CDR2 FQGNSA. V gave up 3 bases and J gave up 9 bases, with 12 bases separating them. This CDR3 is built from 12 residues. The CDR3 is CASSFQAGWQYF. The CDR3 coding sequence is TGTGCCAGCAGCTTTCAGGCTGGGTGGCAGTACTTC.

This clonotype came up a few times. This chain connects TRBV18 to TRBJ2-5; D gene uncertain. The germline V and J ends were trimmed by 1 base and 2 bases, with 8 bases remaining between them. CDR3 size: 14 residues. From germline, CDR1 is KGHSH and CDR2 LQKENI. Written as DNA, the CDR3 is TGTGCCAGCTCACCACAGGGAACTCAAGAGACCCAGTACTTC. Encoded protein: CASSPQGTQETQYF.

This clonotype was detected only a few times. The V and J genes are TRBV12-3 or TRBV12-4 and TRBJ2-3, with 9 bases aligning to TRBD2. The CDR3 extends over 15 amino acids. V was clipped by 3 bases and J by 4 bases; unmatched bases: 5. The CDR3 sequence: CASSFAGGSPDTQYF. CDR3 bases: TGTGCCAGCAGTTTCGCGGGGGGGTCCCCAGATACGCAGTATTTT.

The V gene is TRBV10-3, the J gene TRBJ2-3, with D possibly TRBD2 on 6 matching bases. Germline assignment: CDR1 ENHRY and CDR2 SYGVKD. The V end lost 11 bases, the J end lost 8 bases, and 20 bases lay between the germline ends. There are 13 residues in the CDR3. The CDR3 DNA is TGTGCCGCCCGCGGAGGGGTCGCAGGTACGCAGTATTTT. Its protein product is CAARGGVAGTQYF.